A single sample gave rise to the 27 T cell receptor beta chains below, sequenced in a study of T cells in Graves' hyperthyroidism and ophthalmopathy. TCR beta CDR3 region amplification was performed from RNA transcripts. First-round RT-PCR targeting the TCR CDR3 was performed with the HTBI primer set. A single record per CDR3 protein comes from TCRdb applying MiXCR to the multiplex PCR reads. The sample yields some 800,000 distinct CDR3 sequences, about 38% seen once. The sequenced material came from blood. All receptors come from a man between 18 and 35 years old with Graves' hyperthyroidism.

This clonotype appeared a few times. This chain joins TRBV5-1 and TRBJ1-2; D might be TRBD1 (6 bases). The V and J ends lost 3 bases and 7 bases respectively, with 13 bases between them. The CDR3 sequence is 13 residues long. Germline assignment: CDR1 SGHRS and CDR2 YFSETQ. The CDR3 sequence is CASSSGAYGGYTF. Written as DNA, the CDR3 is TGCGCCAGCAGCTCGGGGGCCTATGGTGGCTACACCTTC.

DNA of the CDR3: TGCAGTGCTGAACCTGCGGCCGGTGAAAAACTGTTTTTT. Protein sequence: CSAEPAAGEKLFF. V is TRBV20-1 and J is TRBJ1-4; D uncertain. Germline CDR1 and CDR2: DFQATT and SNEGSKA (reference sequence). Trimming removed 5 bases from V and 7 bases from J, with 14 bases in between. CDR3 length: 13 amino acids.

This clonotype was picked up many times. The chain has TRBV29-1 and TRBJ2-5, with D perhaps matching TRBD1 (6 bases). Per germline, CDR1 SQVTM and CDR2 ANQGSEA. The CDR3 sequence is 12 residues long. The V end was cut by 4 bases, the J end by 5 bases, with 11 bases between. CDR3 region: CSVAQGSETQYF. CDR3 bases: TGCAGCGTTGCACAGGGTTCGGAGACCCAGTACTTC. The full variable domain, its missing parts supplied by reference TRBV29-1 and TRBJ2-5, is SAVISQKPSRDICQRGTSLTIQCQVDSQVTMMFWYRQQPGQSLTLIATANQGSEATYESGFVIDKFPISRPNLTFSTLTVSNMSPEDSSIYLCSVAQGSETQYFGPGTRLLVL.

This clonotype was recorded a few times. This sequence joins TRBV7-9 and TRBJ2-7; 11 bases line up with TRBD1. The CDR3 consists of 15 residues. V shed 6 bases, J shed 3 bases, and the junction held 7 bases outside the gene matches. Germline V gene sequence: CDR1 SEHNR, CDR2 FQNEAQ (reference sequence). Written as DNA, the CDR3 is TGTGCCAGCAGTGAAGCCGGGACAGGGGGCTACGAGCAGTACTTC. Translated: CASSEAGTGGYEQYF. The whole variable domain, remainder taken from reference TRBV7-9 and TRBJ2-7, is DTGVSQNPRHKITKRGQNVTFRCDPISEHNRLYWYRQTLGQGPEFLTYFQNEAQLEKSRLLSDRFSAERPKGSFSTLEIQRTEQGDSAMYLCASSEAGTGGYEQYFGPGTRLTVT.

V is TRBV19 and J is TRBJ1-3; TRBD1 might be the D (5 bases). The germline V and J ends were trimmed by 3 bases and 3 bases, with 18 bases remaining between them. The CDR3 spans 17 residues. Germline V gene sequence: CDR1 LNHDA, CDR2 SQIVND (reference sequence). CDR3 nucleotides: TGTGCCAGTAGTATCCCGCCCTCCGGGACCTTTGGAAACACCATATATTTT. It encodes CASSIPPSGTFGNTIYF.

The rearrangement uses TRBV10-3 and TRBJ2-2; 8 positions match TRBD2. Looked up from germline, CDR1 is ENHRY and CDR2 is SYGVKD. The trim removed 4 bases at V and 0 bases at J, leaving 1 base unmatched. The length of the CDR3 is 15 residues. For the CDR3, the DNA is TGTGCCATCAGTGGTAGCGGGACGAACACCGGGGAGCTGTTTTTT. Translation gives CAISGSGTNTGELFF.

Notes on this clonotype: The junction and the germline gene differ at one end; a read error may be behind it. The chain carries TRBV10-3 and TRBJ1-2; no clear D gene. The germline CDR1 and CDR2 sequences are ENHRY and SYGVKD. The CDR3 runs to 14 residues. The CDR3 nucleotides are TGTGCCATCAGTGAGTCGGGGTCAGTATATGACTACACCTTC. Encoded protein: CAISESGSVYDYTF.

Note on this clonotype: Sequence at one end of the junction differs from germline and may be a read error. The chain joins TRBV7-9 to TRBJ2-7, with D perhaps matching TRBD2 (6 bases). CDR1 SEHNR and CDR2 FQNEAQ come from the germline V gene (reference sequence). The CDR3 is 15 residues long. The CDR3: CASSQDEGRTYEQHF. In nucleotides, the CDR3 is TGCGCCAGCAGCCAAGACGAGGGGAGGACCTACGAGCAGCACTTC.

The chain uses TRBV7-3 and TRBJ1-1, with a tentative D call TRBD1 (5 bases). The CDR3 totals 14 residues. Germline V gene sequence: CDR1 SGHTA, CDR2 FQGTGA. V was cut by 4 bases and J by 4 bases, with 13 bases left in between. In DNA form, the CDR3 reads TGTGCCAGCAGCTCCGGGGGGGGGAGCACTGAAGCTTTCTTT. This codes for CASSSGGGSTEAFF.

The V call is TRBV5-6, the J call TRBJ2-2, with D perhaps matching TRBD2 (6 bases). V lost 2 bases and J 5 bases, leaving 10 bases between the germline ends. CDR1 and CDR2 (germline): SGHDT, YYEEEE. The CDR3 length is 14 residues. CDR3 protein: CASSFESGTGELFF. The CDR3 DNA is TGTGCCAGCAGCTTTGAGAGCGGGACCGGGGAGCTGTTTTTT.

This clonotype has just a few counts. The V call is TRBV2, the J call TRBJ2-1; unclear D gene. CDR1 and CDR2 (germline): SNHLY, FYNNEI. V was cut by 2 bases and J by 5 bases, with 1 base left in between. There are 11 residues in the CDR3. CDR3 bases: TGTGCCAGCAGTGAACACAATGAGCAGTTCTTC. This codes for CASSEHNEQFF.

The DNA for the CDR3 is TGTGCCATCAGTGGACACGGGACAGTTACCGGGGCCAACGTCCTGACTTTC. Translated, it gives CAISGHGTVTGANVLTF. The chain carries TRBV10-3 and TRBJ2-6; TRBD1 agrees at 7 bases. This CDR3 spans 17 amino acids. Germline loops: CDR1 ENHRY, CDR2 SYGVKD. The ends lost 4 bases at V and 4 bases at J; junction bases unmatched: 10.

This clonotype was seen repeatedly, ten times or more. The chain is built from TRBV29-1 and TRBJ2-5, with TRBD1 matching 7 bases. Germline CDR1 SQVTM, CDR2 ANQGSEA. The CDR3 loop spans 13 amino acids. V dropped 7 bases and J dropped 1; count of bases not matched to a gene: 6. The CDR3 here is CSAGYRGQETQYF. CDR3 bases: TGCAGCGCCGGCTACAGGGGCCAAGAGACCCAGTACTTC.

To note about this clonotype: Germline and junction disagree at one end, which may indicate a read error. This rearrangement joins TRBV10-3 to TRBJ1-6; tentatively, D is TRBD1 (6 bases). Germline-derived CDR1 and CDR2 are ENHRY and SYGVKD. This CDR3 contains 15 residues. The CDR3 reads CASSSGGQLNSPLHF. In DNA, the CDR3 is TGTGCCAGCAGTTCGGGAGGACAGTTAAATTCACCCCTCCACTTT.

A few counts support this clonotype. This chain joins TRBV20-1 and TRBJ2-7; no clear D gene. Germline CDR1 DFQATT, CDR2 SNEGSKA (reference sequence). Deletions cut 2 bases from V and 0 bases from J, with 8 bases between. CDR3 length equals 13 residues. CDR3 in amino acids: CSARIGVSYEQYF. The CDR3 bases are TGCAGTGCTAGAATTGGGGTCTCCTACGAGCAGTACTTC.

This clonotype has just a few counts. The genes are TRBV12-3 or TRBV12-4 and TRBJ2-5; D possibly uses TRBD1 or TRBD2 (6 bases each). CDR3 size: 15 residues. The germline V and J ends were trimmed by 4 bases and 5 bases, with 17 bases remaining between them. The CDR3: CASSYSRGEWETQYF. As DNA, the CDR3 is TGTGCCAGCAGTTACAGTAGGGGGGAGTGGGAGACCCAGTACTTC.

The rearrangement joins TRBV6-5 to TRBJ1-2; no reliable D call. Looked up from germline, CDR1 is MNHEY and CDR2 is SVGAGI. This CDR3 has 11 amino acids. Trimming stripped 7 bases from V and 7 bases from J, with 10 bases between. The CDR3: CASTLSGGYTF. The CDR3 DNA follows: TGTGCCAGCACACTCAGTGGTGGCTACACCTTC.

This clonotype was counted between two and nine times. The CDR3 region is CASSQADGSPGLFF. CDR3 coding DNA: TGCGCCAGCAGCCAAGCGGATGGGAGCCCTGGGCTGTTTTTT. The chain uses TRBV4-3 and TRBJ1-4; D is undetermined. The CDR3 is made up of 14 amino acids. V shed 1 base and J shed 14 bases, with 17 bases lying between them. CDR1 and CDR2 from the germline V gene are LGHNA and YSLEER.

In its sample, this clonotype was seen a few times. V and J are TRBV27 and TRBJ1-5; possibly TRBD1 for D (5 bases). V was pared by 11 bases and J by 6 bases, with 8 bases between. CDR3 size: 10 residues. Germline lookup yields CDR1 MNHEY and CDR2 SMNVEV (reference sequence). CDR3 in DNA: TGTGCCGTCGGGGGTCAGCCCCAGCATTTT. Its translation is CAVGGQPQHF.

This clonotype occurred many times. This sequence joins TRBV19 and TRBJ2-2; either TRBD1 or TRBD2 may fit D (5 bases each). CDR3 length: 15 residues. The V and J ends lost 5 bases and 0 bases respectively, with 10 bases between them. Germline loops: CDR1 LNHDA, CDR2 SQIVND (reference sequence). CDR3 coding DNA: TGTGCCAGTAGTGGGGGTGACGCGAACACCGGGGAGCTGTTTTTT. Translation: CASSGGDANTGELFF. Looking up the rest from reference TRBV19 and TRBJ2-2 gives the full variable domain: DGGITQSPKYLFRKEGQNVTLSCEQNLNHDAMYWYRQDPGQGLRLIYYSQIVNDFQKGDIAEGYSVSREKKESFPLTVTSAQKNPTAFYLCASSGGDANTGELFFGEGSRLTVL.

The V and J genes are TRBV2 and TRBJ2-2; D remains unclear. Deletions cut 5 bases from V and 8 bases from J, with 12 bases between. This CDR3 comprises 13 residues. The V gene's germline CDR1 is SNHLY and CDR2 FYNNEI. The CDR3 loop reads CASSYLSAGELFF. CDR3 nucleotide sequence: TGTGCCAGCAGTTACTTATCCGCGGGGGAGCTGTTTTTT.

This clonotype was seen at least ten times. The chain combines TRBV7-2 with TRBJ2-5; possibly TRBD1 or TRBD2 for D (5 bases each). Trimming cost V 5 bases and J 1 base, with 14 bases left between them. The V gene's germline CDR1 is SGHTA and CDR2 FQGNSA. The CDR3 is made up of 15 amino acids. This CDR3 reads CASSPSSGTQETQYF. CDR3 coding DNA: TGTGCCAGCAGCCCGTCGTCGGGGACCCAAGAGACCCAGTACTTC.

This clonotype has only a few counts. The chain is built from TRBV6-5 and TRBJ1-6; perhaps TRBD1 as D (5 bases). The CDR3 has 12 amino acids. Germline values: CDR1 MNHEY, CDR2 SVGAGI. V was pared by 2 bases and J by 10 bases, with 6 bases between. Written as DNA, the CDR3 is TGTGCCAGCAGTTACGAGGGGTCACCCCTCCACTTT. Translating gives CASSYEGSPLHF.

The chain joins TRBV7-8 to TRBJ1-4, with D possibly being TRBD1 (5 bases). V was shortened by 4 bases and J by 8 bases, with 11 bases between the two germline ends. The V gene's germline CDR1 is SGHVS and CDR2 FQNEAQ. The CDR3 consists of 13 residues. CDR3 DNA sequence: TGTGCCAGCAGCTCGGGACCGGGGGAAAAACTGTTTTTT. It codes for CASSSGPGEKLFF.

The chain is built from TRBV10-3 and TRBJ2-7; the D gene could be TRBD1 or TRBD2 (6 bases each). V lost 6 bases, J lost 1 base, and 19 bases lay in between. Germline CDR1 ENHRY, CDR2 SYGVKD. This CDR3 is 16 amino acids long. CDR3 coding DNA: TGTGCCATCAGCGGGGGCGCAGGGGCCCCATCCTACGAGCAGTACTTC. This encodes CAISGGAGAPSYEQYF.

This clonotype was recorded at least ten times. The chain combines TRBV24-1 with TRBJ2-2; maybe TRBD1 (6 bases). The CDR3 loop spans 15 amino acids. Trimming took off 5 bases at V and 1 base at J, with 10 bases between the two ends. CDR1 and CDR2 (germline): KGHDR, SFDVKD. CDR3 loop: CATSAADRNTGELFF. As DNA, the CDR3 is TGTGCCACCAGTGCCGCGGACAGGAACACCGGGGAGCTGTTTTTT.

In this sample, this clonotype turned up many times. This chain joins TRBV10-3 and TRBJ2-5; D may be TRBD1 (6 bases). Germline V gives CDR1 ENHRY, CDR2 SYGVKD. This CDR3 is built from 12 residues. Trimming shortened V by 3 bases and J by 4 bases, and 6 bases separated the two germline ends. Here the CDR3 reads CAISDRGETQYF. DNA for the CDR3: TGTGCCATCAGTGACAGGGGAGAGACCCAGTACTTC.